This record concerns one T cell receptor beta chain sequence. What it binds is not known. The data stem from a study of Tregs in tolerant kidney transplant recipients. Whole-study results and caveats: Validation in larger populations is needed because few patients were studied. Some patients' samples used different primers over time, so nucleotide sequences weren't comparable.

The data were produced by immunoSEQ multiplex PCR, yet TCRdb's version contains in-frame clones alone and is incomplete. This repertoire shows 60,000 to 70,000 clones, roughly 92% found once; its top ten account for 9.5% to 13%. The length of the CDR3 is 15 residues. Deletions cut 3 bases from V and 3 bases from J, with 15 bases between. Germline V CDR1 and CDR2: SGDLS, YYNGEE. The source material was CD8+ T cells from blood, sampled before the transplant. The TCR sequence derives from a human donor who received a combined kidney and bone marrow transplant. This chain links TRBV9 with TRBJ1-1, with unresolved D. The DNA of the CDR3 is TGTGCCAGCAGCGCAGCCCCTGTGACTGACACTGAAGCTTTCTTT. Encoded protein: CASSAAPVTDTEAFF.